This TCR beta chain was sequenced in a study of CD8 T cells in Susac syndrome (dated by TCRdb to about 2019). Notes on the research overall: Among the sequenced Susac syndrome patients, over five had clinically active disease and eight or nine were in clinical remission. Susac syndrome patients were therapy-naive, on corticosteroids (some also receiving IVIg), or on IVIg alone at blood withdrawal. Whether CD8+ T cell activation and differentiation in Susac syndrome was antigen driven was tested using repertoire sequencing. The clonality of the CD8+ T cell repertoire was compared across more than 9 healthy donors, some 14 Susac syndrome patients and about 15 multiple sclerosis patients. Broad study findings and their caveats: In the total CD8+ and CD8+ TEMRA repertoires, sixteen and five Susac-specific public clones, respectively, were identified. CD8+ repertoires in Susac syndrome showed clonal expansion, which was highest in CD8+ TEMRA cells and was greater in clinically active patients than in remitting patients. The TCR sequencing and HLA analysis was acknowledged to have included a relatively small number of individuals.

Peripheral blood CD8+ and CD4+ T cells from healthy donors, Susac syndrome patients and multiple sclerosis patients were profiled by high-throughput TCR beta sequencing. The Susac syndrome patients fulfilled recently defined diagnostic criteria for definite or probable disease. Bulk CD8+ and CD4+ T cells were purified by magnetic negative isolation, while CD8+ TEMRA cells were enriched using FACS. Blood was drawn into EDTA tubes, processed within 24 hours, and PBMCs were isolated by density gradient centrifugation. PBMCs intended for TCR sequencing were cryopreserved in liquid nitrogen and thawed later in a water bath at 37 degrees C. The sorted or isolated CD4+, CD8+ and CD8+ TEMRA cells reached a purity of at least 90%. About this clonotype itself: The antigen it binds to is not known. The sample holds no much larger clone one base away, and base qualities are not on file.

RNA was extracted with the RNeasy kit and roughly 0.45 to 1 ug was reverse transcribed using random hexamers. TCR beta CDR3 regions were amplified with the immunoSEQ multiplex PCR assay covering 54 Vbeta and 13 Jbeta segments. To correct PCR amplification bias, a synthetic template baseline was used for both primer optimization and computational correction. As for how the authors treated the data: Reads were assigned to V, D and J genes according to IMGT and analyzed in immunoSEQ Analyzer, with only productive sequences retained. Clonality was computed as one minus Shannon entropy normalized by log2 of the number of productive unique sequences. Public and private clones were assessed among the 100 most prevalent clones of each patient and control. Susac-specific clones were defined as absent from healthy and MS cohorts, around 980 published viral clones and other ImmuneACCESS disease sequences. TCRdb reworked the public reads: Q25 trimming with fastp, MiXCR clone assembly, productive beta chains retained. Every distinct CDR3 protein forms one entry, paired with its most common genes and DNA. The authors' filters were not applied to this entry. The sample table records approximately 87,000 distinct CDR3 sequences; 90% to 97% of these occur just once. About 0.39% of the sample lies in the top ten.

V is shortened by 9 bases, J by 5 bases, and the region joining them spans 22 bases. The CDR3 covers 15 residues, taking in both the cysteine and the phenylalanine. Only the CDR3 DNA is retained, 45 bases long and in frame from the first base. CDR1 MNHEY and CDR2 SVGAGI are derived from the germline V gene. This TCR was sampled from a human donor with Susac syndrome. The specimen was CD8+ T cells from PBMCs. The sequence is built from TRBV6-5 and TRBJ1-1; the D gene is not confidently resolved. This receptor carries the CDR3 CASLTEVAGITEAFF. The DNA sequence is TGTGCCAGTTTAACGGAGGTAGCCGGTATTACTGAAGCTTTCTTT.